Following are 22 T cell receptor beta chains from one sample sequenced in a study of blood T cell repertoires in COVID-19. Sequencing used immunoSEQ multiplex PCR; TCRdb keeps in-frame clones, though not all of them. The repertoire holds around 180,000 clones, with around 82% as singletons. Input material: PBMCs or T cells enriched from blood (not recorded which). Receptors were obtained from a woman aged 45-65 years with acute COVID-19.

The CDR3 coding sequence is TGTGCCAGCAGCCCCGGGCGCAGGGTCGCTGAAGCTTTCTTT. It yields the protein CASSPGRRVAEAFF. The chain is built from TRBV6-5 and TRBJ1-1; the D gene is possibly TRBD1 (5 bases). V was cut by 6 bases and J by 6 bases, with 17 bases left in between. CDR1 is MNHEY, CDR2 SVGAGI, per germline. The CDR3 spans 14 residues.

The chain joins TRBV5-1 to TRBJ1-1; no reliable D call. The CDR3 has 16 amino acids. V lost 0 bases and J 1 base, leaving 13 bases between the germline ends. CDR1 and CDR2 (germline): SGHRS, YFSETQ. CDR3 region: CASSLVPGGPNTEAFF. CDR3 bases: TGCGCCAGCAGCTTGGTCCCGGGAGGTCCGAACACTGAAGCTTTCTTT. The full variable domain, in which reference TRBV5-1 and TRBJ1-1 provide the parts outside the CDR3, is KAGVTQTPRYLIKTRGQQVTLSCSPISGHRSVSWYQQTPGQGLQFLFEYFSETQRNKGNFPGRFSGRQFSNSRSEMNVSTLELGDSALYLCASSLVPGGPNTEAFFGQGTRLTVV.

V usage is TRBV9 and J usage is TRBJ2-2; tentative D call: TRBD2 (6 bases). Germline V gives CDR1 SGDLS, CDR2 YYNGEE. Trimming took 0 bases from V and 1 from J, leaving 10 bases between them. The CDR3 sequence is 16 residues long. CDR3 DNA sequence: TGTGCCAGCAGCGTAGTTGCGGGAAGGAACACCGGGGAGCTGTTTTTT. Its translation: CASSVVAGRNTGELFF.

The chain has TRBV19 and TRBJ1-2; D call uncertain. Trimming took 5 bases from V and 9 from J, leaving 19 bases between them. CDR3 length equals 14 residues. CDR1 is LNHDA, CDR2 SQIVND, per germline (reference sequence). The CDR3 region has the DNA TGTGCCAGTAGTGTTCGACCCAGGACGGGGAGCTACACCTTC. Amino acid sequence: CASSVRPRTGSYTF.

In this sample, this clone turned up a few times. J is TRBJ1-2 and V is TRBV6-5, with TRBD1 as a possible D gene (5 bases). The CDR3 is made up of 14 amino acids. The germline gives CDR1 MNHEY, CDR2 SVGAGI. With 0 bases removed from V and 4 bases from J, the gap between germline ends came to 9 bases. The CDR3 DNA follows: TGTGCCAGCAGTTACTCACAGGCCCTCTATGGCTACACCTTC. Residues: CASSYSQALYGYTF.

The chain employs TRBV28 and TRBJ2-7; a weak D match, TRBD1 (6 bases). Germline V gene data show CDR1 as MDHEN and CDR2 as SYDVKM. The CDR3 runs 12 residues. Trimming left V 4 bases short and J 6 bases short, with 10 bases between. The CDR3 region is CASSSTGTEQYV. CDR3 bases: TGTGCCAGCAGTTCTACAGGGACCGAGCAGTACGTC.

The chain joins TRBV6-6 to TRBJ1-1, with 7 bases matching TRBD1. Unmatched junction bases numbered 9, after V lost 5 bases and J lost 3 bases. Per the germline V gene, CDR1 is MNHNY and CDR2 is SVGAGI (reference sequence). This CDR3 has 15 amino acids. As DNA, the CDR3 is TGTGCCAGCAGTCTGGGCAGGGGGAAAGACACTGAAGCTTTCTTT. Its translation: CASSLGRGKDTEAFF.

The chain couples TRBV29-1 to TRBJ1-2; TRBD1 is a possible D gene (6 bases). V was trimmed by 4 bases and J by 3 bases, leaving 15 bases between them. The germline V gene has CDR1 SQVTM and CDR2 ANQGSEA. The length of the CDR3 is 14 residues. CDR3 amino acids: CSVAGQRSDYGYTF. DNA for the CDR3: TGCAGCGTTGCCGGACAGAGGTCCGACTATGGCTACACCTTC. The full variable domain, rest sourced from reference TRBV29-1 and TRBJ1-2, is SAVISQKPSRDICQRGTSLTIQCQVDSQVTMMFWYRQQPGQSLTLIATANQGSEATYESGFVIDKFPISRPNLTFSTLTVSNMSPEDSSIYLCSVAGQRSDYGYTFGSGTRLTVV.

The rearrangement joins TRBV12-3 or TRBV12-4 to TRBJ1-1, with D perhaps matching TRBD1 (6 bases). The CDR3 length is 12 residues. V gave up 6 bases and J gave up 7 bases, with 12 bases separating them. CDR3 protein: CASSPQGIEAFF. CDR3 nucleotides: TGTGCCAGCAGCCCACAGGGAATTGAAGCTTTCTTT.

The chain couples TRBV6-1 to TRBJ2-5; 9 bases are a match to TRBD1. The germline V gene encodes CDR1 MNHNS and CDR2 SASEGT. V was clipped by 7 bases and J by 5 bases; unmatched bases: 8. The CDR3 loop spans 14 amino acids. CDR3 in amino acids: CASTLGQGRETQYF. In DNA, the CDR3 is TGTGCCAGCACCCTTGGACAGGGGCGGGAGACCCAGTACTTC.

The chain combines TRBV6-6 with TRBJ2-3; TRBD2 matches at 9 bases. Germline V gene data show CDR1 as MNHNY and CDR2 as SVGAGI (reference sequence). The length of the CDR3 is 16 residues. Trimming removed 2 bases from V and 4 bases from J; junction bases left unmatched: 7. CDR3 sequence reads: CASSYGGGAGADTQYF. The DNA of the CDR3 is TGTGCCAGCAGTTACGGCGGGGGGGCAGGTGCAGATACGCAGTATTTT.

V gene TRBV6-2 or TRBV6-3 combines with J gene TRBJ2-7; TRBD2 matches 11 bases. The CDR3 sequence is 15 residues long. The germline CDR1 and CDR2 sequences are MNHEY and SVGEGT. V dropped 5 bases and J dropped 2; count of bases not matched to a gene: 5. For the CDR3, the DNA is TGTGCCAGCAGTAAGGGACTAGCGGTCACCTACGAGCAGTACGTC. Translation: CASSKGLAVTYEQYV.

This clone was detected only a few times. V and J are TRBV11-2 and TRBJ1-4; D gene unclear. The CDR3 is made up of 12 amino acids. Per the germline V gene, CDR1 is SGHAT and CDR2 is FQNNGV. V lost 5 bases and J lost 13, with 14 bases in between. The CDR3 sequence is CASSLAEGSLFF. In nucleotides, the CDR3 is TGTGCCAGCAGCCTGGCGGAGGGTTCACTGTTTTTT.

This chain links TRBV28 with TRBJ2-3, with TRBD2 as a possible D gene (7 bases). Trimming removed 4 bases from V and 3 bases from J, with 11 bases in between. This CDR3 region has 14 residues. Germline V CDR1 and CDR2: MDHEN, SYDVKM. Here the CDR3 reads CASSWGGETDTQYF. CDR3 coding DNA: TGTGCCAGCAGTTGGGGGGGCGAAACAGATACGCAGTATTTT.

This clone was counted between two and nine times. The CDR3 sequence is CASSLETGGPPKGYTF. The CDR3, as DNA: TGTGCCAGCAGCTTAGAGACAGGGGGGCCCCCTAAGGGCTACACCTTC. The chain has TRBV7-9 and TRBJ1-2, with TRBD1 matching over 9 bases. From germline, CDR1 is SEHNR and CDR2 FQNEAQ (reference sequence). V shed 1 base, J shed 8 bases, and the junction held 11 bases outside the gene matches. CDR3 length: 16 amino acids.

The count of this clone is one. This CDR3 reads CASSLSAAPNYGYTF. The CDR3 DNA is TGTGCCAGCAGCTTGTCGGCGGCTCCTAACTATGGCTACACCTTC. V gene TRBV5-4 combines with J gene TRBJ1-2; no definite D call. CDR3 length: 15 amino acids. Germline CDR1 and CDR2: SGHNT and YYREEE (reference sequence). Deletions cut 1 base from V and 0 bases from J, with 10 bases between. Complete variable domain (other parts from reference TRBV5-4 and TRBJ1-2): ETGVTQSPTHLIKTRGQQVTLRCSSQSGHNTVSWYQQALGQGPQFIFQYYREEENGRGNFPPRFSGLQFPNYSSELNVNALELDDSALYLCASSLSAAPNYGYTFGSGTRLTVV.

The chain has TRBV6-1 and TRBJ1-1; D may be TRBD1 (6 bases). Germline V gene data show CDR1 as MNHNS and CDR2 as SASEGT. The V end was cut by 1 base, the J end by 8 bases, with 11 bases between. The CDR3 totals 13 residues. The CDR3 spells CASSEGGGREAFF. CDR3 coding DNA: TGTGCCAGCAGTGAAGGAGGGGGTCGAGAAGCTTTCTTT.

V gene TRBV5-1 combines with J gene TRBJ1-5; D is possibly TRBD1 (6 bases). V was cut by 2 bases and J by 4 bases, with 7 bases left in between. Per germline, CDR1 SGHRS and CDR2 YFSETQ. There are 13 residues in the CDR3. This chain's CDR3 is CASSFGQNQPQHF. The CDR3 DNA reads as TGCGCCAGCAGCTTCGGACAGAATCAGCCCCAGCATTTT.

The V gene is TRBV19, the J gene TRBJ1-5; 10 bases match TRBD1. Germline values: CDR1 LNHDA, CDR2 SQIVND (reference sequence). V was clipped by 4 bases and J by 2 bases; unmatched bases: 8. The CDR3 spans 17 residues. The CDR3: CASSTRDRGVGNQPQHF. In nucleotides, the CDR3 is TGTGCCAGTAGTACTCGGGACAGGGGAGTAGGCAATCAGCCCCAGCATTTT. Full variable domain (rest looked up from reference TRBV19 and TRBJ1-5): DGGITQSPKYLFRKEGQNVTLSCEQNLNHDAMYWYRQDPGQGLRLIYYSQIVNDFQKGDIAEGYSVSREKKESFPLTVTSAQKNPTAFYLCASSTRDRGVGNQPQHFGDGTRLSIL.

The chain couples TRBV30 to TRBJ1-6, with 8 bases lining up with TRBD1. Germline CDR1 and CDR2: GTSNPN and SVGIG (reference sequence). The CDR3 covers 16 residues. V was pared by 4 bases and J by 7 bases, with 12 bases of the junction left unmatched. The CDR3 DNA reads TGTGCCTGGAAGATGGACAGGGTGCCAACGAATTCACCCCTCCACTTT. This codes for CAWKMDRVPTNSPLHF. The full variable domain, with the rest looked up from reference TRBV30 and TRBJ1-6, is SQTIHQWPATLVQPVGSPLSLECTVEGTSNPNLYWYRQAAGRGLQLLFYSVGIGQISSEVPQNLSASRPQDRQFILSSKKLLLSDSGFYLCAWKMDRVPTNSPLHFGNGTRLTVT.

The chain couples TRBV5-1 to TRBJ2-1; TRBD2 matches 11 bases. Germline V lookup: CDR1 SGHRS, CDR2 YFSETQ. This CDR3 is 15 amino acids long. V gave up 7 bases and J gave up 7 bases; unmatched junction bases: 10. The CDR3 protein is CASFSGGANLNEQFF. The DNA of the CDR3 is TGCGCCAGCTTTAGCGGGGGGGCGAATCTTAATGAGCAGTTCTTC.

CDR3 DNA sequence: TGTGCCAGCAGGCCGGGACAGGGAAGCTCCTACGAGCAGTACGTC. This translates into CASRPGQGSSYEQYV. The V call is TRBV28, the J call TRBJ2-7; 9 bases map to TRBD1. Germline V lookup: CDR1 MDHEN, CDR2 SYDVKM. V was clipped by 6 bases and J by 0 bases; unmatched bases: 6. The CDR3 contains 15 residues.